This record concerns one T cell receptor (beta chain) sequence. Libraries were prepared by immunoSEQ multiplex PCR; TCRdb keeps only in-frame clonotypes and omits some of them. The data show approximately 110,000 clones, roughly 66% seen once. This sample stems from a study of shared clonotypes between healthy human individuals. Whole-study context: Donors had three CD4 naive, three CD4 memory, two CD8 naive and one CD8 memory plate apiece.

The germline V and J ends were trimmed by 3 bases and 6 bases, with 15 bases remaining between them. This CDR3 is 15 amino acids long. Per the germline V gene, CDR1 is MDHEN and CDR2 is SYDVKM. The donors, all of them Caucasian adults, lived in Nashville, Tennessee. CD45RO+ cells were combined with CCR7-negative CD45RA+ TemRA cells to form CD8 memory. The source of this sequence is a woman between 25 and 40 years old in good health. The sample taken for sequencing was memory CD8+ T cells sorted from blood. Subset given: CD45RO+ cells pooled with CCR7-negative TemRA cells. The rearrangement links TRBV28 to TRBJ1-5; D remains unclear. The CDR3 DNA reads as TGTGCCAGCAGTTTGGTAGACGGGCCAGCTCAGCCCCAGCATTTT. Protein: CASSLVDGPAQPQHF.